The text below deals with one T cell receptor beta chain. Beta-chain TCR CDR3 regions were amplified from RNA transcripts. RT-PCR with HTBI primers came first, then second-round multiplex PCR. TCRdb reanalysed the multiplex PCR reads using MiXCR and keeps one entry per CDR3 protein. The sample lists around 1,200,000 distinct CDR3 sequences; roughly 35% were seen once. This specimen comes from a study of Graves' ophthalmopathy and Graves' hyperthyroidism. This clonotype was obtained from an adult man with Graves' hyperthyroidism. The sequenced sample was peripheral blood or thyroid tissue (not recorded which).

The CDR3 bases are TGTGCCAGTAGTGGAGGGACAGGGGATAATTCACCCCTCCACTTT. Amino acid sequence: CASSGGTGDNSPLHF. The chain combines TRBV19 with TRBJ1-6; 10 bases map to TRBD1. CDR3 length: 15 amino acids. V lost 5 bases to trimming and J lost 5 bases; unmatched junction nucleotides: 3. Germline CDR1 reads LNHDA; CDR2 reads SQIVND (reference sequence).